This record concerns one TCR beta chain sequence. Clinical histories supplied by participants themselves formed the basis of cohort assignment. Sequencing used immunoSEQ multiplex PCR; TCRdb keeps in-frame clones, though not all of them. The table includes under 400,000 clones, around 86% detected once. The CDR3 runs 13 residues. Germline V gives CDR1 SGHDT, CDR2 YYEEEE. Trimming removed 2 bases at V and 9 bases at J, with 14 bases between. The data derive from a study of blood T cell repertoires in COVID-19. The rearrangement joins TRBV5-6 to TRBJ1-2; D gene unclear. Sequencing was done on a sample of PBMCs or T cells enriched from blood (not recorded which). The receptor comes from a middle-aged woman with acute COVID-19. CDR3 DNA: TGTGCCAGCAGCTTTCGCGGGTTGTTCAGCTACACCTTC. Amino acid sequence: CASSFRGLFSYTF.